This entry lists 10 T cell receptor beta chains sequenced from one sample in a study of shared clonotypes between healthy human individuals. Generated by immunoSEQ multiplex PCR, the TCRdb table keeps only in-frame clones and is missing some. Here the sample spans fewer than 2.5 million clones, 80% to 95% being singletons. Specimen: naive CD4+ T cells from PBMCs. Indicated subset: CD45RA+ positively selected. Receptor source: a man aged 18 to 30 in good health. Some clones in this sample may be carry-over from other donors' samples.

V is TRBV5-1 and J is TRBJ2-1; D call uncertain. This CDR3 has 15 residues. The germline V gene has CDR1 SGHRS and CDR2 YFSETQ. V was clipped by 0 bases and J by 2 bases, with 9 bases between them. CDR3 nucleotide sequence: TGCGCCAGCAGCTTGGGGGCCATCCCCTACAATGAGCAGTTCTTC. This codes for CASSLGAIPYNEQFF.

The chain uses TRBV25-1 and TRBJ2-7; 9 bases are a match to TRBD1. Germline V gene sequence: CDR1 MGHDK, CDR2 SYGVNS. V trimming: 4 bases; J trimming: 3 bases; junction bases outside the gene matches: 7. CDR3 length: 15 amino acids. CDR3: CASSARTGVYYEQYF. The CDR3 DNA reads as TGTGCCAGCAGTGCCCGGACAGGGGTCTACTACGAGCAGTACTTC.

The chain combines TRBV10-3 with TRBJ1-6, with D uncertain. V was shortened by 2 bases and J by 6 bases, with 8 bases between the two germline ends. The CDR3 runs to 14 residues. Germline V gives CDR1 ENHRY, CDR2 SYGVKD. CDR3 DNA: TGTGCCATCAGTGAGGTCGAGGCTAATTCACCCCTCCACTTT. As protein: CAISEVEANSPLHF.

The chain uses TRBV28 and TRBJ1-5, with 11 bases that match TRBD1. Germline loops: CDR1 MDHEN, CDR2 SYDVKM. The CDR3 consists of 17 residues. The J segment lost 7 bases and the V segment lost 3 bases, leaving 11 bases of the junction unmatched. CDR3 nucleotides: TGTGCCAGCAGTTTTGACAGGACAGGGGGCGCCTGGCAGCCCCAGCATTTT. Its protein is CASSFDRTGGAWQPQHF.

J is TRBJ2-5 and V is TRBV7-8; D is unclear. V lost 3 bases to trimming and J lost 1 base, with 15 bases between them. Per germline, CDR1 SGHVS and CDR2 FQNEAQ. The CDR3 contains 16 residues. The CDR3 sequence: CASSFKSQPSQETQYF. As DNA, the CDR3 is TGTGCCAGCAGCTTTAAGTCGCAACCTAGCCAAGAGACCCAGTACTTC.

The J gene is TRBJ1-2, the V gene TRBV7-2; TRBD1 matches 11 bases. From germline, CDR1 is SGHTA and CDR2 FQGNSA. Germline trimming cut 5 bases from V and 6 bases from J; bases unmatched to any gene: 5. This CDR3 is built from 14 residues. The CDR3 sequence: CASSPGDRGDGYTF. The CDR3 DNA is TGTGCCAGCAGCCCCGGGGACAGGGGGGATGGCTACACCTTC.

Notes on this clone: Additional DNA sequences in this sample encode the identical CDR3. The rearrangement uses TRBV5-1 and TRBJ1-4; D unresolved. Trimming removed 0 bases from V and 4 bases from J, with 7 bases in between. This CDR3 region has 14 residues. Germline V lookup: CDR1 SGHRS, CDR2 YFSETQ. This chain's CDR3 is CASSLGAVNEKLFF. CDR3 DNA: TGCGCCAGCAGCTTGGGGGCCGTTAATGAAAAACTGTTTTTT. Complete variable domain (other parts from reference TRBV5-1 and TRBJ1-4): KAGVTQTPRYLIKTRGQQVTLSCSPISGHRSVSWYQQTPGQGLQFLFEYFSETQRNKGNFPGRFSGRQFSNSRSEMNVSTLELGDSALYLCASSLGAVNEKLFFGSGTQLSVL.

The V call is TRBV5-6, the J call TRBJ2-6; a possible D gene is TRBD2 (6 bases). The ends were cut back, 5 bases at V and 1 base at J, with 22 bases in the middle. This CDR3 region has 19 residues. Germline V gene data show CDR1 as SGHDT and CDR2 as YYEEEE. CDR3 in amino acids: CASRAIGGPRRSGANVLTF. For the CDR3, the DNA is TGTGCCAGCAGGGCTATCGGGGGACCCAGGCGGTCTGGGGCCAACGTCCTGACTTTC.

The rearrangement joins TRBV2 to TRBJ2-1; TRBD1 might be the D (5 bases). The germline gives CDR1 SNHLY, CDR2 FYNNEI. The CDR3 consists of 12 residues. V lost 0 bases to trimming and J lost 15 bases, with 12 bases between them. CDR3 nucleotide sequence: TGTGCCAGCAGTGAAGCGTCAGGGCAACGGTTCTTC. Translating it yields CASSEASGQRFF.

The chain has TRBV2 and TRBJ2-1; TRBD2 matches at 7 bases. The CDR3 totals 16 residues. Germline CDR1 SNHLY, CDR2 FYNNEI. The J segment lost 7 bases and the V segment lost 1 base, leaving 10 bases of the junction unmatched. The CDR3 is CASSEGGGGPRNEQFF. The CDR3 nucleotides read TGTGCCAGCAGTGAAGGTGGGGGAGGGCCTAGGAATGAGCAGTTCTTC.